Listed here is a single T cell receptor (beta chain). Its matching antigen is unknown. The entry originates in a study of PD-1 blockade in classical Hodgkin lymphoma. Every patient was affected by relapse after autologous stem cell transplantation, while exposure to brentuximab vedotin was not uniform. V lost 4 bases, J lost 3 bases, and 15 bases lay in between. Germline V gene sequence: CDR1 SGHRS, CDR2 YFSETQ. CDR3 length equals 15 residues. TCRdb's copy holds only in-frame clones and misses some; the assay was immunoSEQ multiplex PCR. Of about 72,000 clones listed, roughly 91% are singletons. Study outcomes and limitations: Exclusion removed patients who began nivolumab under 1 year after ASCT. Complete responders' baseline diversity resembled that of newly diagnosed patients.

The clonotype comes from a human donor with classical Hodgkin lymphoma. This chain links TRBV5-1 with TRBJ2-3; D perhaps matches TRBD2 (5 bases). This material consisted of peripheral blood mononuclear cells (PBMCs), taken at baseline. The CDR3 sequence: CASSPNKLDTDTQYF. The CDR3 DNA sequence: TGCGCCAGCAGCCCAAACAAACTAGATACAGATACGCAGTATTTT.